These T cell receptor beta chains were read from a single sample in a study of OX40 agonist ivuxolimab in advanced cancers. Clones were sequenced by immunoSEQ multiplex PCR, and TCRdb holds only the in-frame ones, with some missing. The sample holds about 94,000 clones, more than 75% seen once. The input for sequencing was CD4+ or CD8+ T cells sorted from blood, taken in a trial of the OX40 agonist ivuxolimab. Receptors originate from an adult with an advanced solid tumor such as melanoma, head and neck, liver or kidney cancer. The CDR3 runs from the conserved cysteine through the conserved F or W. Each record gives: D gene, J gene, V gene, clone size, CDR3 DNA, CDR3 protein. D genes are given only for firm matches. Size is stated for part of the rows, as once, few or many counts, or as a class when the clone is expanded.

D: TRBD2; J: TRBJ2-7; V: TRBV7-2; size: .; DNA: TGTGCCAGCAGCTTACTATCTGGGATAACTAGCGGGCCCCACGAGCAGTACTTC; CDR3: CASSLLSGITSGPHEQYF
D: .; J: TRBJ1-1; V: TRBV19; size: .; DNA: TGTGCCACCCGACAGGCCTGGGACACTGAAGCTTTCTTT; CDR3: CATRQAWDTEAFF
D: .; J: TRBJ2-2; V: TRBV7-3; size: .; DNA: TGTGCCAGCAGCTTAACCAGAAACACCGGGGAGCTGTTTTTT; CDR3: CASSLTRNTGELFF
D: .; J: TRBJ1-5; V: TRBV19; size: .; DNA: TGTGCCAGTAGTATTAGCAGTGTTAATAGCAATCAGCCCCAGCATTTT; CDR3: CASSISSVNSNQPQHF
D: .; J: TRBJ1-5; V: TRBV30; size: .; DNA: TGTGCCTGGAGTGTAATGGGGGTTGCTGGTCAGCCCCAGCATTTT; CDR3: CAWSVMGVAGQPQHF
D: .; J: TRBJ1-4; V: TRBV19; size: .; DNA: TGTGCCAGTAGGCTCTACACTGGGCCCAATGAAAAACTGTTTTTT; CDR3: CASRLYTGPNEKLFF
D: .; J: TRBJ2-1; V: TRBV19; size: .; DNA: TGTGCCACCGCCTCTGCGGGGGCCAACAATGAGCAGTTCTTC; CDR3: CATASAGANNEQFF
D: .; J: TRBJ1-6; V: TRBV7-8; size: .; DNA: TGTGCCAGCAGCTTATCTTTGGACAGTCTCAGCTCCTATAATTCACCCCTCCACTTT; CDR3: CASSLSLDSLSSYNSPLHF
D: TRBD2; J: TRBJ2-1; V: TRBV9; size: .; DNA: TGTGCCAGCAGCCGTAGCGGGGGGTCAAATGAGCAGTTCTTC; CDR3: CASSRSGGSNEQFF
D: .; J: TRBJ1-5; V: TRBV7-2; size: .; DNA: TGTGCCAGCAGCCTAACGGGAACGGATCAGCCCCAGCATTTT; CDR3: CASSLTGTDQPQHF
D: .; J: TRBJ1-3; V: TRBV9; size: .; DNA: TGTGCCAGCAGCGTAGGAGCGGGCAGGTTTTTTGGAAACACCATATATTTT; CDR3: CASSVGAGRFFGNTIYF
D: .; J: TRBJ2-1; V: TRBV5-1; size: .; DNA: TGCGCCAGCAGCTTGGGGGTGGGACCCTACAATGAGCAGTTCTTC; CDR3: CASSLGVGPYNEQFF
D: .; J: TRBJ1-2; V: TRBV15; size: .; DNA: TGTGCCACCAGCAGAGATAGGGGGGGAATCTATGGCTACACCTTC; CDR3: CATSRDRGGIYGYTF
D: .; J: TRBJ2-5; V: TRBV5-1; size: .; DNA: TGCGCCAGCAGCCCCAGCGGGTCGGAGACCCAGTACTTC; CDR3: CASSPSGSETQYF
D: .; J: TRBJ2-1; V: TRBV6-5; size: once; DNA: TGTGCCAGCAGTTACTCGGGGACCAATTACAATGAGCAGTTCTTC; CDR3: CASSYSGTNYNEQFF
D: .; J: TRBJ1-1; V: TRBV27; size: .; DNA: TGTGCCAGCAGTCCCCGGAGAGGGGAGAACACTGAAGCTTTCTTT; CDR3: CASSPRRGENTEAFF
D: TRBD1; J: TRBJ2-3; V: TRBV12-5; size: .; DNA: TGTGCTAGTGGTAAGGGACAGGGGGCCTTCTCAGATACGCAGTATTTT; CDR3: CASGKGQGAFSDTQYF